This entry describes one T cell receptor beta chain. In the study's own analysis: Counts of nucleated cells, estimated from reference gene primer amplification, were obtained. TCRdb's table, derived via immunoSEQ multiplex PCR, lists solely in-frame clones and lacks some. V and J calls and clone size are copied from that table; D and trimming were computed from the DNA. The sample carries about 120,000 clones, about 86% recorded once. Germline CDR1 is MDHEN and CDR2 is SYDVKM. The CDR3 length is 16 residues. The ends lost 4 bases at V and 9 bases at J; junction bases unmatched: 15. This specimen comes from a study of blood T cell repertoires in COVID-19. Study context: The United States, Italy and Spain were the sources of the acute and convalescent COVID-19 samples. T cells, B-cell-depleted T cells, or PBMCs provided the cDNA or gDNA that served as material.

Sequencing was carried out using peripheral blood. This clonotype was sampled from a man aged 70-80 years who had recovered from COVID-19. V gene TRBV28 combines with J gene TRBJ1-5; 7 bases map to TRBD1. The CDR3 loop is CASSSGGGPGTAPQHF. Written as DNA, the CDR3 is TGTGCCAGCAGTTCCGGGGGGGGGCCAGGGACAGCGCCCCAGCATTTT.